These T cell receptor beta chains were read from a single sample in a study of response to subunit inactivated influenza vaccine. TCRdb re-derived calls from the RT-PCR reads in MiXCR, one entry per CDR3 protein. The top ten hold roughly 11% of the sample, which has about 780,000 distinct CDR3 sequences, 18% seen once. This sample comprised PBMCs from blood, obtained more than 4 days after vaccination. The receptors were sampled from a man in his fifties who received an inactivated influenza vaccine. Both conserved end residues are part of each CDR3. Fields, in order: D gene, V gene, clone size, J gene, CDR3 protein, CDR3 DNA. D genes are given only for firm matches. Expanded clones are given a class, and other clones once, few, many or no size at all.

TRBD1	TRBV5-1	.	TRBJ2-1	CASSRGDSSYNEQFF	TGCGCCAGCAGCCGAGGGGACAGTTCCTACAATGAGCAGTTCTTC
.	TRBV5-5	once	TRBJ1-2	CVSSLSPDSRSYGYTF	TGTGTCAGCAGCTTGAGCCCTGACAGCCGATCCTATGGCTACACCTTC
TRBD2	TRBV24-1	.	TRBJ2-1	CATSDPSGLAGSSYEQFF	TGTGCCACCAGTGACCCCTCGGGCCTAGCGGGCAGTAGTTATGAGCAGTTCTTC
.	TRBV5-5	.	TRBJ1-1	CASSLAMQGRGTEAFF	TGTGCCAGCAGCTTGGCCATGCAGGGACGAGGCACTGAAGCTTTCTTT
.	TRBV12-3/TRBV12-4	few	TRBJ2-7	CASRIKRRDLHLTYEQYF	TGTGCCAGCAGGATCAAAAGGAGAGATCTCCACCTGACCTACGAGCAGTACTTC
TRBD1	TRBV7-9	.	TRBJ1-4	CASSGPGQGLTNEKLFF	TGTGCCAGCAGCGGTCCGGGACAGGGGTTGACTAATGAAAAACTGTTTTTT
TRBD2	TRBV24-1	.	TRBJ2-1	CATRSTSGTDNEQFF	TGTGCCACCAGGTCGACTAGCGGGACAGACAATGAGCAGTTCTTC
.	TRBV7-7	.	TRBJ2-7	CASSLGQGTQQYF	TGTGCTAGCAGCTTAGGGCAGGGCACCCAGCAGTACTTC
.	TRBV20-1	few	TRBJ2-1	CSARDPVSGSAREQFF	TGCAGTGCTAGGGACCCCGTCAGCGGGTCGGCGCGTGAGCAGTTCTTC
TRBD1	TRBV15	.	TRBJ2-3	CATSRPGGQDLTDTQYF	TGTGCCACCAGCAGACCCGGCGGACAGGACCTCACAGATACGCAGTATTTT
TRBD1	TRBV20-1	.	TRBJ1-6	CSARLDRGSPLHF	TGCAGTGCTAGGTTGGACAGGGGTTCACCCCTCCACTTT
.	TRBV5-1	few	TRBJ2-6	CASSLGSGSGANVLTF	TGCGCCAGCAGCTTAGGTTCAGGCTCTGGGGCCAACGTCCTGACTTTC
TRBD2	TRBV20-1	.	TRBJ2-1	CSARGAGEGYNEQFF	TGCAGTGCTAGAGGAGCGGGAGAGGGCTACAATGAGCAGTTCTTC
TRBD1	TRBV12-3/TRBV12-4	few	TRBJ2-2	CASSFGAGGDTGELFF	TGTGCCAGCAGTTTCGGGGCAGGGGGAGACACCGGGGAGCTGTTTTTT
TRBD2	TRBV7-6	.	TRBJ2-5	CASSPRRAGNPETQYF	TGTGCCAGCAGCCCAAGGCGAGCGGGGAACCCAGAGACCCAGTACTTC
.	TRBV5-6	many	TRBJ2-5	CASSPDQGTQYF	TGTGCCAGCAGCCCCGACCAGGGGACCCAGTACTTC